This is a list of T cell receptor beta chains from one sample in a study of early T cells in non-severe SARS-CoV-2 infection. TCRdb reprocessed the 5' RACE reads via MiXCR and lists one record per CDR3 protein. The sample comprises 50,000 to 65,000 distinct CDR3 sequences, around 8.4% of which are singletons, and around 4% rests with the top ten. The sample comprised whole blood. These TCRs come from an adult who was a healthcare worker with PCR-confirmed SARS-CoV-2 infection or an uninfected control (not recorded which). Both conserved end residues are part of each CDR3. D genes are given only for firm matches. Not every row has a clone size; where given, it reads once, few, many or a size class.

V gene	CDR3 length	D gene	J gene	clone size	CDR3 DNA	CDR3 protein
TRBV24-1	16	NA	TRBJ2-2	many	TGTGCCACCAGTGCCGGGTCATACAGGGAAGCCGGGGAGCTGTTTTTT	CATSAGSYREAGELFF
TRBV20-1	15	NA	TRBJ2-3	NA	TGCAGTGCTAGAGACCCGCGCGCGAGCACAGATACGCAGTATTTT	CSARDPRASTDTQYF
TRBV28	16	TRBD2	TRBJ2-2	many	TGTGCCAGCAGTCAAAGGACTAGCGCAAACACCGGGGAGCTGTTTTTT	CASSQRTSANTGELFF
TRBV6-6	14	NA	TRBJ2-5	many	TGTGCCAGCAGTTACTCGTTCGCGGGAGAGACCCAGTACTTC	CASSYSFAGETQYF
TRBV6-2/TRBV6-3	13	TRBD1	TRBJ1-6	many	TGTGCCAGCAGTCCGGACAGGGTCTCACCCCTCCACTTT	CASSPDRVSPLHF
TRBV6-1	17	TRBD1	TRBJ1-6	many	TGTGCCAGCAGTGGGGACAGGGGGTCTCGGTGGAATTCACCCCTCCACTTT	CASSGDRGSRWNSPLHF
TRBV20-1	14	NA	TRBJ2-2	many	TGCAGTGCTAGCGGGGGCGCGAACACCGGGGAGCTGTTTTTT	CSASGGANTGELFF
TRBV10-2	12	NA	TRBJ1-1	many	TGCGCCAGCAGTGAAGGGGGAACTGAAGCTTTCTTT	CASSEGGTEAFF
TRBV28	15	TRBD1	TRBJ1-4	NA	TGTGCCAGCACCCCAGGGACAGGGTTCAATGAAAAACTGTTTTTT	CASTPGTGFNEKLFF
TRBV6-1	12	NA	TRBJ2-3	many	TGTGCCAGCAGTTCCAGGGCAGATACGCAGTATTTT	CASSSRADTQYF
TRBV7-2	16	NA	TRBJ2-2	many	TGTGCCAGCAGCACGACTTTACAGGGATCCACCGGGGAGCTGTTTTTT	CASSTTLQGSTGELFF
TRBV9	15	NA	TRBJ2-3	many	TGTGCCAGCAGCGTAGGTCTCGTTCCCACAGATACGCAGTATTTT	CASSVGLVPTDTQYF
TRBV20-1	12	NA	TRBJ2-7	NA	TGCAGTGCTGGAGGGACTGGCTTGGGGCAGTACTTC	CSAGGTGLGQYF
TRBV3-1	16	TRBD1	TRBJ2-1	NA	TGTGCCAGCAGCCAAAGCCCTGGGACAGGAGGAGGTGAGCAGTTCTTC	CASSQSPGTGGGEQFF
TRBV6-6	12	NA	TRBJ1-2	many	TGTGCCAGCAGTTACACAGGGTCTGGCTACACCTTC	CASSYTGSGYTF
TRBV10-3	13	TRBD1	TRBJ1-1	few	TGTGCCATCAGTGGGGACGGGACAGATGAAGCTTTCTTT	CAISGDGTDEAFF
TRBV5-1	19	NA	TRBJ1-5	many	TGCGCCAGCAGCCCGGTTTTACTGGGGGCCCACGGAAGCAATCAGCCCCAGCATTTT	CASSPVLLGAHGSNQPQHF
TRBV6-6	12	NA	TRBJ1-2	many	TGTGCCAGCAGTATGACAGTGTATGGCTACACCTTC	CASSMTVYGYTF
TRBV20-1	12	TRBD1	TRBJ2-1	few	TGCAGTGCTAAGACAGGGGTCGATGAGCAGTTCTTC	CSAKTGVDEQFF
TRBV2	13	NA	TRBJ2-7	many	TGTGCCAGCAGTGAATTGCGGTTCTACGAGCAGTACTTC	CASSELRFYEQYF
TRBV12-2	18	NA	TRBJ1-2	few	TGTGCAAGTCGCTTACCGGGACGGGACTCCTCGGTCGACTATGGCTACACCTTC	CASRLPGRDSSVDYGYTF
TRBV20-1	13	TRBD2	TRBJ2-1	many	TGCAGTGCTTCCAGCGGGATGTCCGATGAGCAGTTCTTC	CSASSGMSDEQFF
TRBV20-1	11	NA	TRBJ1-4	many	TGCAGTGCTAGAGTCTATGAAAAACTGTTTTTT	CSARVYEKLFF
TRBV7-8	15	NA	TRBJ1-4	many	TGTGCCAGCAGCCGCGCACCGGGACGAAATGAAAAACTGTTTTTT	CASSRAPGRNEKLFF
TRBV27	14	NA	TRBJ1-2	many	TGTGCCAGCAGTTTCTCCGGGGTAGGAAATGGCTACACCTTC	CASSFSGVGNGYTF
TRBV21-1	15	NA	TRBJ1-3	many	TGTGCCAGCAGCAAATCCAGGGCAGGCGGAAACACCATATATTTT	CASSKSRAGGNTIYF
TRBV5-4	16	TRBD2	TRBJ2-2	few	TGTGCCAGCAGCTTGGGATCTAGCGGGAACACCGGGGAGCTGTTTTTT	CASSLGSSGNTGELFF
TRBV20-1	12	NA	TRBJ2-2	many	TGCAGTGCTACCCAGGGGATGGGGGAGCTGTTTTTT	CSATQGMGELFF
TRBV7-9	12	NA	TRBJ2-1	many	TGTGCCAGCAGCACTAAAAACAATGAGCAGTTCTTC	CASSTKNNEQFF
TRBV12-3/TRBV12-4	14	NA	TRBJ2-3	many	TGTGCCAGCAGACGTAGCGGCAACACAGATACGCAGTATTTT	CASRRSGNTDTQYF
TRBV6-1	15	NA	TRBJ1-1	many	TGTGCCAGCAGTGAGGTGGGCGCCCCGAACACTGAAGCTTTCTTT	CASSEVGAPNTEAFF
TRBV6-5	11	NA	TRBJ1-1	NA	TGTGCCAGCAGTTACCGGGCTCAAGCTTTCTTT	CASSYRAQAFF
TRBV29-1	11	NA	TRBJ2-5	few	TGCAGCGGACAGACCCAAGAGACCCAGTACTTC	CSGQTQETQYF
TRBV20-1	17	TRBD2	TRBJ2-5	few	TGCAGTGCTAGAGTCGGGGAAGCTAGCGGGAGAAGGCAGACCCAGTACTTC	CSARVGEASGRRQTQYF
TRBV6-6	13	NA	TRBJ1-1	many	TGTGCCAGCAGTTACGCGGGGTCCACTGAAGCTTTCTTT	CASSYAGSTEAFF
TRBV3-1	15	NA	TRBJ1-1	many	TGTGCCAGCAGCCAAGAGGGGCTAGGGGAGAATGAAGCTTTCTTT	CASSQEGLGENEAFF
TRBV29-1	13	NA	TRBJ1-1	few	TGCAGCGTTGCCGAGCCTTTGAACACTGAAGCTTTCTTT	CSVAEPLNTEAFF
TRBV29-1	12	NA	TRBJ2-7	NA	TGCAGCGTTGGAAAGGAGACAGAGGAGCAGTACTTC	CSVGKETEEQYF
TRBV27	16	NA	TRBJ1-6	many	TGTGCCAGCAGTTTAAAAAAGGACTCCTCCCGATCACCCCTCCACTTT	CASSLKKDSSRSPLHF
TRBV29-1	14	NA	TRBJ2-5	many	TGCAGCGTCCCCTCCCCAGTAGACCAAGAGACCCAGTACTTC	CSVPSPVDQETQYF
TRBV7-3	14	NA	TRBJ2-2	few	TGTGCCAGCAGCCCCCGGGAGAGCTCCGGGGAGCTGTTTTTT	CASSPRESSGELFF
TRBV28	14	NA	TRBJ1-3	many	TGTGCCAGCAGTTTACCGGGACCCCGCTCCCGGGCGGAGTGG	CASSLPGPRSRAEW
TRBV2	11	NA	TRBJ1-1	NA	TGTGCCAGCAGTGAATACACTGAAGCTTTCTTT	CASSEYTEAFF
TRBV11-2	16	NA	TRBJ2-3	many	TGTGCCAGCAGCCCCTGGGTCGCAAGTAGCACAGATACGCAGTATTTT	CASSPWVASSTDTQYF
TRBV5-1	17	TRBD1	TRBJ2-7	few	TGCGCCAGCAGCTTTGCCTTGGACAGGGGGTTCGCCTACGAGCAGTACTTC	CASSFALDRGFAYEQYF
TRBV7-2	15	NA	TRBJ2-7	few	TGTGCCAGCAGCCCAGGGGGGAGTGTTACCTACGAGCAGTACTTC	CASSPGGSVTYEQYF
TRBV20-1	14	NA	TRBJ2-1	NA	TGCAGTGCCTACCCCGGGCCGGCGCCTAATGAGCAGTTCTTC	CSAYPGPAPNEQFF